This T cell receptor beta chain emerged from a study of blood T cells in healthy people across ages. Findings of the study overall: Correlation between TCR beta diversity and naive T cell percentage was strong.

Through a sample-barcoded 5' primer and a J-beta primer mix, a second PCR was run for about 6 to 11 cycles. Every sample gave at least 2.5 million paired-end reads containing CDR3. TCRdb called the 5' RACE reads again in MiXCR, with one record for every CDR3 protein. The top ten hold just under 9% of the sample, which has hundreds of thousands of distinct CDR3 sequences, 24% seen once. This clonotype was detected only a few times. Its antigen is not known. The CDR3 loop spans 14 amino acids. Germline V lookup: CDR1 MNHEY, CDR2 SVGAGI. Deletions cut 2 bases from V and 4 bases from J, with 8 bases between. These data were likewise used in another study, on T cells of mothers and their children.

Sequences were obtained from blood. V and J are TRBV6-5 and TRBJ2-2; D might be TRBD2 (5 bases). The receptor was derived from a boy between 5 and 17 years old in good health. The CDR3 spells CASSYGSVTGELFF. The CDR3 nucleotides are TGTGCCAGCAGTTACGGGAGTGTCACCGGGGAGCTGTTTTTT.